This T cell receptor beta chain was documented in a study of shared clonotypes between healthy human individuals. Study details: Three CD4 naive, three CD4 memory, two CD8 naive and one CD8 memory plate were used per donor. General study results and limits: Collection of samples was limited to blood; tissue repertoires likely differ.

Naivety among CD8 cells was defined by CD45RO negativity and positive CCR7 selection, thereby excluding terminally differentiated effector memory CD45RA+ cells. Note on this clone: Its matching antigen is unknown. Additional DNA sequences in this sample encode the identical CDR3.

The DNA input per sorted-subset replicate PCR was 200 ng, corresponding to some 30,000 T cell genomes. The data were produced by immunoSEQ multiplex PCR, yet TCRdb's version contains in-frame clones alone and is incomplete. Found here are approximately 2,000,000 clones, roughly 93% of them singletons; the top ten hold about 1.6%. This CDR3 spans 15 amino acids. The V end was cut by 1 base, the J end by 0 bases, with 7 bases between. Looked up from germline, CDR1 is MGHRA and CDR2 is YSYEKL. V and J are TRBV4-1 and TRBJ1-3; D ambiguous. Sequenced input: naive CD8+ T cells from PBMCs. This sequence originates from a man in his late teens or twenties in good health. Some clones in this sample may be carry-over from other donors' samples. CDR3 protein: CASSQVGDSGNTIYF. Written as DNA, the CDR3 is TGCGCCAGCAGCCAAGTCGGGGACTCTGGAAACACCATATATTTT.